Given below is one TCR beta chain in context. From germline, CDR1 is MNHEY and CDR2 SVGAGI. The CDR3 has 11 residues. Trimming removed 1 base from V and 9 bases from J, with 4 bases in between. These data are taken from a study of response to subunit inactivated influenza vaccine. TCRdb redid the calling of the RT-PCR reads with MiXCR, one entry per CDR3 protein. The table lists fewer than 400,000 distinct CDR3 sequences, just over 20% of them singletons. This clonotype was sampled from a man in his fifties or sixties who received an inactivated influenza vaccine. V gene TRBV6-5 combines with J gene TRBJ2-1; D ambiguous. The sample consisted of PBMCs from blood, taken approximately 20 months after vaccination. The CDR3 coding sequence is TGTGCCAGCAGTTACTTCGGTGAGCAGTTCTTC. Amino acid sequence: CASSYFGEQFF.